This T cell receptor (beta chain) was recorded in a study of PD-1 blockade in mismatch repair-deficient tumors. Overall study context: Patients had about a dozen mismatch repair-deficient cancer types, all previously treated and progressing.

Here immunoSEQ multiplex PCR was the method, and the copy in TCRdb shows in-frame clones only, minus some. The data contain tens of thousands of clones, approximately 84% of them singletons. Study-wide results and limits: Tumor-resident clones, often absent from pretreatment blood, expanded after pembrolizumab and then contracted.

PCR or immunohistochemistry showed mismatch repair deficiency in every enrolled patient. The TCR-sequenced patients were a few responders to pembrolizumab. A word on this clone: Its target is not known.

This TCR came from an adult with mismatch repair-deficient cancer. Sample: PBMCs, taken before pembrolizumab treatment.

The CDR3 DNA reads TGTGCCAGCAGCTGGGGACAGACAGATACGCAGTATTTT. Translation gives CASSWGQTDTQYF. The chain combines TRBV5-6 with TRBJ2-3; 7 positions agree with TRBD1. Germline V lookup: CDR1 SGHDT, CDR2 YYEEEE. V lost 3 bases and J lost 3; bases outside the gene matches: 1. The CDR3 is made up of 13 amino acids.